This TCR beta chain was documented in a study of blood T cell repertoires in COVID-19. Study information: PBMCs, B-cell-depleted T cells, or T cells were the source of the cDNA or gDNA that made up the material.

V was cut by 2 bases and J by 2 bases, with 14 bases left in between. The CDR3 is 16 amino acids. In germline, CDR1 is LNHNV, CDR2 YYDKDF (reference sequence). Original methodology: Reference gene primer amplification in the assay estimated nucleated cell counts. TCRdb's table, derived via immunoSEQ multiplex PCR, lists solely in-frame clones and lacks some. V and J calls and clone size are those listed in that table; D and trimming were worked out from the DNA. The sample lists some 150,000 clones; 85% were seen once. The sequence was obtained from a man aged 50-60 years with acute or convalescent COVID-19. The chain is built from TRBV15 and TRBJ2-3; perhaps TRBD2 as D (5 bases). The sample consisted of peripheral blood. CDR3 residues: CATSRSLRASTDTQYF. The CDR3, as DNA: TGTGCCACCAGCAGATCACTGAGGGCCTCCACAGATACGCAGTATTTT.